This T cell receptor beta chain derives from a study of blood T cell repertoires in COVID-19 (TCRdb year 2020). For the study in its entirety: Collaborator samples came from the United States, Italy and Spain and covered acute and convalescent phases of COVID-19. The prospective study material was composed of cDNA or gDNA derived from T cells, B-cell-depleted T cells, or PBMCs. Subjects who had been exposed to COVID-19, were actively infected with it, or had recovered from it provided the deeply sampled blood TCRbeta repertoires that made up the dataset. The repertoires were made available in a free public database intended to serve as a resource for research on the immune response to SARS-CoV-2. Samples came from the ongoing ImmuneRACE study (first 160 participants) plus 1,254 subjects from 6 global collaborators. Sample metadata almost always included a de-identified subject ID, COVID-19 status, age in years and sex. HLA class I and class II types, where available, came from metadata supplied by the sample provider rather than from assay-based typing. Overall results and qualifications from the work: How much clinical and demographic metadata was included differed by source and by participant, and the metadata was provided uncurated.

Whole blood was collected in K2EDTA tubes by collaborating institutions according to the institutions' own protocols. For TCRbeta analysis, collaborators shipped samples in one of three forms: frozen whole blood, isolated PBMCs, or DNA extracted from either of those sample types. The CDR3 holds 14 amino acids from the cysteine to the phenylalanine. CDR3 DNA is the only sequence kept; it has 42 bases, read in frame from the first base. V and J are trimmed by 2 bases and 6 bases, and the gene matches miss 7 bases of the junction. From a lookup of the germline V gene (reference sequence), CDR1 and CDR2 are GTSNPN and SVGIG. The immunoSEQ Assay, a bias-controlled multiplex PCR, was used to amplify TCRbeta CDR3 regions from genomic DNA. In the source study's methods: The number of nucleated cells in each sample was estimated by amplification of reference gene primers within the assay. To quantify the absolute abundance of each unique TCRbeta CDR3 rearrangement, sequence reads were collapsed and filtered. For each sample, productive Simpson clonality was calculated by taking the square root of Simpson's diversity index across productive rearrangements. TCRdb limited this immuneACCESS table to in-frame rearrangements with V and J called. A share of clones is missing; checked studies link under half to unresolved V genes, and the rest is unexplained. Clone size and V and J calls were adopted from that table, with D and trimming inferred from the DNA. Here the sample has about 170,000 clones; 80% to 95% occur a single time. The ten top clones hold roughly 4.5% of the sample.

As concerns this clone: Its antigen specificity is not known. No much larger clone is present one base from it, and per-base qualities are unavailable.

The chain is made from TRBV30 and TRBJ2-1; 7 bases in the junction line up with TRBD1. The sequenced sample consisted of peripheral blood. The origin of this receptor is a woman in her 50s with acute or convalescent COVID-19. The CDR3 corresponds to CAWSPGAGGNEQFF. The DNA is TGTGCCTGGAGTCCAGGGGCAGGGGGCAATGAGCAGTTCTTC.